This T cell receptor (beta chain) was recorded in a study of blood T cell repertoires in COVID-19 (dated by TCRdb to the early 2020s). Study-wide context: Samples covering the acute and convalescent phases of COVID-19 were provided by collaborators in the United States, Italy and Spain. The prospective study material was composed of cDNA or gDNA derived from T cells, B-cell-depleted T cells, or PBMCs. Subjects who had been exposed to COVID-19, were actively infected with it, or had recovered from it provided the deeply sampled blood TCRbeta repertoires that made up the dataset. The repertoires were released in a freely available public database meant as a resource for research on the immune response to SARS-CoV-2. Samples were obtained from the ongoing ImmuneRACE study (first 160 participants) and from over 1,000 subjects provided by 6 global collaborators. Sample metadata almost always included a de-identified subject ID, COVID-19 status, age in years and sex. Where available, HLA class I and class II types were taken from metadata supplied by the sample provider and were not determined by assay-based typing.

Study-wide conclusions, independent of this receptor: Clinical and demographic metadata were provided uncurated, with the amount varying by source and participant.

The immunoSEQ Assay, a bias-controlled multiplex PCR, was used to amplify TCRbeta CDR3 regions from genomic DNA. The original pipeline was this. Within the assay, amplification of reference gene primers was used to estimate how many nucleated cells each sample contained. Sequence reads were collapsed and filtered to measure the absolute abundance of every unique TCRbeta CDR3 rearrangement. For each sample, productive Simpson clonality was calculated by taking the square root of Simpson's diversity index across productive rearrangements. TCRdb's version of the immuneACCESS table is confined to in-frame rearrangements and falls short of the full clone set. An unresolved V gene accounts for under half of the shortfall where checked; the remainder is of unknown origin. D and trimming come from the DNA, and the V and J calls and clone size come from that table. The sample table shows roughly 250,000 clones, and 65% to 85% are seen once. The top ten clonotypes cover more than 1.5% of the sample.

This clone was picked up a small number of times. It lacks a known antigen. No per-base quality is available; no much larger clone lies one base away. The germline V gene encodes CDR1 LNHDA and CDR2 SQIVND (reference sequence). Here V drops 5 bases and J drops 5 bases, and the junction holds 7 bases not matched to any gene. The CDR3 contains 14 residues, cysteine and phenylalanine counted. Only CDR3 DNA is held: 42 bases, read in frame from base 1. Another Seattle source contributed samples from volunteer blood donors who had recovered from COVID-19. Each collaborating institution followed its own protocols to collect whole blood in K2EDTA tubes. Collaborator samples were shipped for TCRbeta analysis as frozen whole blood, isolated PBMCs, or DNA extracted from either sample type.

This clonotype originated in a woman between 35 and 50 years old who had recovered from COVID-19. Here the chain combines TRBV19 and TRBJ2-7, with 9 bases matching TRBD1. Sequencing used peripheral blood. CDR3 loop: CASSYGDRGDEQYF. The bases read TGTGCCAGTAGTTACGGAGACAGGGGGGACGAGCAGTACTTC.